These 12 T cell receptor beta chains were sequenced from one sample in a study of T cells in localized non-small cell lung cancer (dated by TCRdb to 2018 to 2020). Receptor amplification or capture employed the immunoSEQ multiplex PCR assay. Sourced from immuneACCESS, this table was stored by TCRdb with only in-frame sequences that have V and J called. A share of the clones is absent; for the studies checked, an unresolved V gene accounts for under half, and the remainder has no known explanation. In this sample the table shows about 70,000 clones, roughly 90% of which occur a single time. Of the sample, 21% falls within the top ten clones. The sample here was peripheral blood, taken before any cancer treatment. All receptors come from a male donor aged 60 or over with stage III squamous cell lung carcinoma.

The table lists this clone with a few counts. The V gene is TRBV9, the J gene TRBJ1-5, with D unclear. CDR3 length: 14 amino acids. The ends were cut back, 0 bases at V and 0 bases at J, with 4 bases in the middle. The V gene's germline CDR1 is SGDLS and CDR2 YYNGEE. The DNA of the CDR3 is TGTGCCAGCAGCGTAGAGGGTAGCAATCAGCCCCAGCATTTT. Protein sequence: CASSVEGSNQPQHF.

The rearrangement links TRBV15 to TRBJ1-5, with D unclear. Trimming cost V 1 base and J 1 base, with 8 bases left between them. The germline V gene has CDR1 LNHNV and CDR2 YYDKDF (reference sequence). This CDR3 is 15 amino acids long. CDR3 DNA sequence: TGTGCCACCAGCAGAGGGGGAGGCAGCAATCAGCCCCAGCATTTT. Its translation is CATSRGGGSNQPQHF.

Concerning this clone: This specimen includes other DNA sequences encoding the same CDR3. The J gene is TRBJ1-1, the V gene TRBV11-2, with D unresolved. This CDR3 spans 13 amino acids. V lost 1 base, J lost 1 base, and 4 bases lay in between. Germline assignment: CDR1 SGHAT and CDR2 FQNNGV. CDR3 bases: TGTGCCAGCAGCTTAGGTAGGAACACTGAAGCTTTCTTT. It yields the protein CASSLGRNTEAFF.

The chain carries TRBV7-8 and TRBJ1-2; TRBD1 aligns across 12 bases. Germline CDR1 SGHVS, CDR2 FQNEAQ. The V segment lost 5 bases and the J segment 8 bases; nucleotides outside the gene matches: 9. This CDR3 contains 15 residues. The DNA for the CDR3 is TGTGCCAGCAGCCCCGGGACAGGGGGCTTCATGGGCTACACCTTC. Translated: CASSPGTGGFMGYTF.

The CDR3 reads CASSPLPIRGSTDTQYF. In DNA, the CDR3 is TGTGCCAGCAGCCCCCTCCCAATCCGGGGGAGCACAGATACGCAGTATTTT. The chain carries TRBV7-3 and TRBJ2-3; TRBD2 might be the D (6 bases). Per germline, CDR1 SGHTA and CDR2 FQGTGA. The CDR3 sequence is 17 residues long. Between the trimmed V and J ends, which lost 5 bases and 0 bases, there was a span of 18 bases.

The chain recombines TRBV5-1 with TRBJ1-1; weak D call: TRBD1 (5 bases). The V gene's germline CDR1 is SGHRS and CDR2 YFSETQ. The CDR3 loop spans 14 amino acids. V lost 2 bases and J lost 2, with 10 bases in between. DNA of the CDR3: TGCGCCAGCAGCTTCGCGGGGCGTAACACTGAAGCTTTCTTT. This codes for CASSFAGRNTEAFF.

The chain links TRBV5-6 to TRBJ1-1, with D hard to call. Per germline, CDR1 SGHDT and CDR2 YYEEEE. This CDR3 comprises 18 residues. The ends were cut back, 4 bases at V and 4 bases at J, with 26 bases in the middle. The DNA for the CDR3 is TGTGCCAGCAGCCCGACCTCGAGCCCGGGGAATGTGGGCACTGAAGCTTTCTTT. Its translation is CASSPTSSPGNVGTEAFF.

Concerning this clone: One end of the junction varies from germline; a read error may be responsible. The chain combines TRBV20-1 with TRBJ1-2; D might be TRBD1 (5 bases). Germline-derived CDR1 and CDR2 are DFQATT and SNEGSKA (reference sequence). CDR3 length: 9 residues. CDR3: CSARGGEAF. DNA of the CDR3: TGCAGTGCTAGAGGAGGGGAGGCCTTC.

In this sample, this clone turned up a few times. The rearrangement joins TRBV7-6 to TRBJ2-7; TRBD1 might be the D (6 bases). The CDR3 runs 13 residues. The germline V and J ends were trimmed by 5 bases and 2 bases, with 10 bases remaining between them. CDR1 and CDR2 (germline): SGHVS, FNYEAQ. CDR3 sequence: CASSSGQPYEQYF. CDR3 bases: TGTGCCAGCAGCAGCGGACAGCCCTACGAGCAGTACTTC.

This clone was seen a few times. This chain connects TRBV7-2 to TRBJ1-5; 7 bases are a match to TRBD1. The CDR3 is 14 amino acids. Germline assignment: CDR1 SGHTA and CDR2 FQGNSA. V was pared by 4 bases and J by 7 bases, with 7 bases of the junction left unmatched. The CDR3 DNA reads as TGTGCCAGCAGCTCAAGGACAGGAGGACAGCCCCAGCATTTT. The encoded protein is CASSSRTGGQPQHF.

The V and J genes are TRBV4-2 and TRBJ1-1, with TRBD1 as a possible D gene (5 bases). This CDR3 is 17 amino acids long. V lost 0 bases, J lost 1 base, and 15 bases lay in between. Germline loops: CDR1 LGHNA, CDR2 YNFKEQ. The CDR3 spells CASSQDGGDGSNTEAFF. The CDR3, as DNA: TGTGCCAGCAGCCAAGATGGGGGGGACGGGTCGAACACTGAAGCTTTCTTT.

This clone was seen a handful of times. V and J are TRBV16 and TRBJ1-1; TRBD1 might be the D (5 bases). V lost 0 bases and J 8 bases, leaving 10 bases between the germline ends. Germline values: CDR1 KGHSY, CDR2 FQNENV. The CDR3 consists of 13 residues. CDR3 residues: CASSQSGDGEAFF. Written as DNA, the CDR3 is TGTGCCAGCAGCCAATCTGGGGACGGAGAAGCTTTCTTT.